This record concerns one TCR beta chain sequence. The sample comes from a study of cytomegalovirus exposure and HLA in healthy donors. Trimming at V came to 1 base and at J to 7 bases, leaving 9 bases not matched to a gene. The germline V gene encodes CDR1 GTSNPN and CDR2 SVGIG (reference sequence). The CDR3 runs 14 residues. The primer mix had 60 Vbeta and 13 Jbeta primers. Original processing methods: Later, 65 million to 85 million unique TCR beta chains were counted in an analysis, and approximately 10 million of them were shared. Data came from immunoSEQ multiplex PCR; TCRdb stores just in-frame clones and leaves some out. V, J and clone size are taken as reported in that table, and D and trimming were inferred from the DNA itself. The sample has approximately 160,000 clones; nearly 80% are singletons.

Sequenced sample: PBMCs. The sequence was obtained from a male donor in good health and CMV-seronegative. The rearrangement joins TRBV30 to TRBJ1-2, with TRBD1 identical over 7 bases. CDR3 in amino acids: CAWSAGQAKAGYTF. CDR3 nucleotide sequence: TGTGCCTGGAGTGCAGGACAGGCGAAGGCTGGCTACACCTTC. The variable domain in full, with the rest retrieved from reference TRBV30 and TRBJ1-2, is SQTIHQWPATLVQPVGSPLSLECTVEGTSNPNLYWYRQAAGRGLQLLFYSVGIGQISSEVPQNLSASRPQDRQFILSSKKLLLSDSGFYLCAWSAGQAKAGYTFGSGTRLTVV.